This T cell receptor beta chain came from a study of blood T cell repertoires in COVID-19 (dated by TCRdb to the early 2020s). Broadly, across the study: Samples from collaborators originated in the United States, Italy and Spain and spanned both the acute and convalescent phases of COVID-19. The samples were drawn from two sources: the first 160 participants of the ongoing ImmuneRACE study, and 1,200 or so subjects contributed by 6 global collaborators. The dataset comprised deeply sampled blood TCRbeta repertoires from subjects exposed to, actively infected with, or recovered from COVID-19. Where HLA class I and class II types were available, the types were taken from metadata supplied by the sample provider, not from assay-based typing. The sample metadata nearly always contained a de-identified subject ID, COVID-19 status, age in years and sex. The prospective study material was composed of cDNA or gDNA derived from T cells, B-cell-depleted T cells, or PBMCs. The repertoires were released in a freely available public database intended as a resource for research on the immune response to SARS-CoV-2.

On this clone: This clone's antigen is unknown. No base-level quality is on record; no much larger clone is a single base apart.

Results and caveats for the whole study, not just this receptor: Clinical and demographic metadata were provided uncurated, with the amount varying by source and participant.

Per the germline V gene, SGHRS is the CDR1 and YFSETQ is the CDR2. The CDR3 spans 14 residues, from the cysteine through the phenylalanine. Only the CDR3 part of the read is kept: 42 bases, read in frame from the first base. V is pared back by 0 bases and J by 12 bases, with 19 bases lying between the germline termini. The collaborating institutions used their own protocols to collect whole blood in K2EDTA tubes. For TCRbeta analysis, collaborators shipped samples in one of three forms: frozen whole blood, isolated PBMCs, or DNA extracted from either of those sample types. TCRbeta CDR3 regions were amplified from genomic DNA using the immunoSEQ Assay, a bias-controlled multiplex PCR. Under the source paper's analysis protocol: Within the assay, amplification of reference gene primers was used to estimate how many nucleated cells each sample contained. Sequence reads were collapsed and filtered to measure the absolute abundance of every unique TCRbeta CDR3 rearrangement. For each sample, productive Simpson clonality was calculated by taking the square root of Simpson's diversity index across productive rearrangements. Not all clones reach the TCRdb copy of this immuneACCESS table, which keeps in-frame sequences only. Checked studies attribute under half of the gap to unresolved V genes and leave the rest unexplained. That table is the source of V, J and clone size, and D and trimming were worked out from the DNA. Counted in this sample were fewer than 120,000 clones; about 75% of them appeared once. The top ten constitute roughly 17% of the sample.

The chain links TRBV5-1 with TRBJ2-7; 6 matching bases give a weak D call of TRBD2. The sequence derives from an elderly woman with active or convalescent COVID-19. The sequencing sample was made of peripheral blood. The nucleotide sequence reads as follows: TGCGCCAGCAGCTTGGCCGAACTAGCAGGCACACCGTACTTC. Its translation reads: CASSLAELAGTPYF.